The rows below give T cell receptor beta chains drawn from one sample of a study of T cell responses to AZD1222 COVID-19 vaccine. The protocol was immunoSEQ multiplex PCR, while the TCRdb copy is restricted to in-frame clones and leaves out a portion. The sample shows 100,000 to 150,000 clones, around 89% of them seen only once. The specimen comprised peripheral blood, sampled on day 0 of AZD1222 vaccination. The receptors were gathered from an adult in good health. The CDR3 runs from the conserved cysteine through the conserved F or W. The D gene is left open where the match is weak. For some rows the clone size is stated as once, few or many, or as a class when expanded; others skip it.

d_gene,abundance,j_gene,v_gene,CDR3nt,CDR3aa
.,.,TRBJ2-1,TRBV4-2,TGTGCCAGCAGCCAAGGGGGTTTGGTCCGCGAGCAGTTCTTC,CASSQGGLVREQFF
.,.,TRBJ1-1,TRBV29-1,TGCAGCGTTGAGAGGGGGGCGGCTGGTCAGAACACTGAAGCTTTCTTT,CSVERGAAGQNTEAFF
.,once,TRBJ2-4,TRBV5-4,TGTGCCAGCAGCGCCACCCTCGACGGAGGCATTCAGTACTTC,CASSATLDGGIQYF
.,.,TRBJ2-1,TRBV7-2,TGTGCCAGCAGCGTCGAGGCTATTCAGTTCTTC,CASSVEAIQFF
.,.,TRBJ2-3,TRBV5-1,TGCGCCAGCAGAGTTGGTGGGCCTCCAGATACGCAGTATTTT,CASRVGGPPDTQYF
.,few,TRBJ1-2,TRBV30,TGTGCCTGGAGTCCTTGGACTGCTAACTATGGCTACACCTTC,CAWSPWTANYGYTF
TRBD1,.,TRBJ1-2,TRBV28,TGTGCCAGCAGCCCCGGGACAGGGTCCCTTTTTGGCTACACCTTC,CASSPGTGSLFGYTF
TRBD1,.,TRBJ2-7,TRBV18,TGTGCCAGCTCACCACGGCGGACAGGGGATTACGAGCAGTACTTC,CASSPRRTGDYEQYF
TRBD1,.,TRBJ1-1,TRBV12-3/TRBV12-4,TGTGCCAGCTTTGGCAGGGGGAGGAAGGCTTTCTTT,CASFGRGRKAFF
.,.,TRBJ2-1,TRBV5-4,TGTGCCAGCAGCTTGGGGTCCAGGGAGAATGAGCAGTTCTTC,CASSLGSRENEQFF
TRBD1,.,TRBJ1-5,TRBV28,TGTGCCACCAGGGGGGCTAAAGCCAGGTCACTTAGCAATCAGCCCCAGCATTTT,CATRGAKARSLSNQPQHF
.,.,TRBJ2-2,TRBV6-5,TGTGCCAGCAGCTCGACGCGCACCGGGGAGCTGTTTTTT,CASSSTRTGELFF
.,.,TRBJ2-2,TRBV11-3,TGTGCCAGCAGCTTAGATGGGGGGGAGCTGTTTTTT,CASSLDGGELFF
.,.,TRBJ1-3,TRBV6-4,TGTGCCAGCAGTTCCCACACCACGGATGTATCTGCCATATATTTT,CASSSHTTDVSAIYF
TRBD1,.,TRBJ2-2,TRBV29-1,TGCAGCGTTGAATCGAGGGGGCCCCGGGAGCTGTTTTTT,CSVESRGPRELFF
.,.,TRBJ1-2,TRBV6-1,TGTGCCAGCAGTGAAGGTATTGGGGGTCTTCGTGGCTACACCTTC,CASSEGIGGLRGYTF
.,.,TRBJ2-7,TRBV11-2,TGTGCCAGCAGCTTGGGCAACCCAGGCCAGTACGAGCAGTACTTC,CASSLGNPGQYEQYF
TRBD1,.,TRBJ1-2,TRBV6-2/TRBV6-3,TGTGCCAGCAGTAACGGACAGGGGGCAAACTATGGCTACACCTTC,CASSNGQGANYGYTF
.,.,TRBJ2-7,TRBV7-2,TGTGCCAGCAGCTTAGGGCTGCCCTCCTACGAGCAGTACTTC,CASSLGLPSYEQYF